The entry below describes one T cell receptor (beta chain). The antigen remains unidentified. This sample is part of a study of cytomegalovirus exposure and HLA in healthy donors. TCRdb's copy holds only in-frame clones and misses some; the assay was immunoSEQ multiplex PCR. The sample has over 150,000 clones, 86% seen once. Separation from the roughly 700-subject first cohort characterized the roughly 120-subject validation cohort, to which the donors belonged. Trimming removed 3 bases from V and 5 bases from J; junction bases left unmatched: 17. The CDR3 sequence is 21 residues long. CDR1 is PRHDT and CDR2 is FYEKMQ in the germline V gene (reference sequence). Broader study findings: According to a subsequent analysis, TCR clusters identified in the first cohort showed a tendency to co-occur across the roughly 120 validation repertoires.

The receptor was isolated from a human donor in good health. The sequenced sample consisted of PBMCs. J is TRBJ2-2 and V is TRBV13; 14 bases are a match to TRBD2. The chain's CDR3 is CASSFTASRTSGGPRTGELFF. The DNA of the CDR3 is TGTGCCAGCAGCTTCACAGCTAGCCGGACTAGCGGGGGGCCGCGTACCGGGGAGCTGTTTTTT.